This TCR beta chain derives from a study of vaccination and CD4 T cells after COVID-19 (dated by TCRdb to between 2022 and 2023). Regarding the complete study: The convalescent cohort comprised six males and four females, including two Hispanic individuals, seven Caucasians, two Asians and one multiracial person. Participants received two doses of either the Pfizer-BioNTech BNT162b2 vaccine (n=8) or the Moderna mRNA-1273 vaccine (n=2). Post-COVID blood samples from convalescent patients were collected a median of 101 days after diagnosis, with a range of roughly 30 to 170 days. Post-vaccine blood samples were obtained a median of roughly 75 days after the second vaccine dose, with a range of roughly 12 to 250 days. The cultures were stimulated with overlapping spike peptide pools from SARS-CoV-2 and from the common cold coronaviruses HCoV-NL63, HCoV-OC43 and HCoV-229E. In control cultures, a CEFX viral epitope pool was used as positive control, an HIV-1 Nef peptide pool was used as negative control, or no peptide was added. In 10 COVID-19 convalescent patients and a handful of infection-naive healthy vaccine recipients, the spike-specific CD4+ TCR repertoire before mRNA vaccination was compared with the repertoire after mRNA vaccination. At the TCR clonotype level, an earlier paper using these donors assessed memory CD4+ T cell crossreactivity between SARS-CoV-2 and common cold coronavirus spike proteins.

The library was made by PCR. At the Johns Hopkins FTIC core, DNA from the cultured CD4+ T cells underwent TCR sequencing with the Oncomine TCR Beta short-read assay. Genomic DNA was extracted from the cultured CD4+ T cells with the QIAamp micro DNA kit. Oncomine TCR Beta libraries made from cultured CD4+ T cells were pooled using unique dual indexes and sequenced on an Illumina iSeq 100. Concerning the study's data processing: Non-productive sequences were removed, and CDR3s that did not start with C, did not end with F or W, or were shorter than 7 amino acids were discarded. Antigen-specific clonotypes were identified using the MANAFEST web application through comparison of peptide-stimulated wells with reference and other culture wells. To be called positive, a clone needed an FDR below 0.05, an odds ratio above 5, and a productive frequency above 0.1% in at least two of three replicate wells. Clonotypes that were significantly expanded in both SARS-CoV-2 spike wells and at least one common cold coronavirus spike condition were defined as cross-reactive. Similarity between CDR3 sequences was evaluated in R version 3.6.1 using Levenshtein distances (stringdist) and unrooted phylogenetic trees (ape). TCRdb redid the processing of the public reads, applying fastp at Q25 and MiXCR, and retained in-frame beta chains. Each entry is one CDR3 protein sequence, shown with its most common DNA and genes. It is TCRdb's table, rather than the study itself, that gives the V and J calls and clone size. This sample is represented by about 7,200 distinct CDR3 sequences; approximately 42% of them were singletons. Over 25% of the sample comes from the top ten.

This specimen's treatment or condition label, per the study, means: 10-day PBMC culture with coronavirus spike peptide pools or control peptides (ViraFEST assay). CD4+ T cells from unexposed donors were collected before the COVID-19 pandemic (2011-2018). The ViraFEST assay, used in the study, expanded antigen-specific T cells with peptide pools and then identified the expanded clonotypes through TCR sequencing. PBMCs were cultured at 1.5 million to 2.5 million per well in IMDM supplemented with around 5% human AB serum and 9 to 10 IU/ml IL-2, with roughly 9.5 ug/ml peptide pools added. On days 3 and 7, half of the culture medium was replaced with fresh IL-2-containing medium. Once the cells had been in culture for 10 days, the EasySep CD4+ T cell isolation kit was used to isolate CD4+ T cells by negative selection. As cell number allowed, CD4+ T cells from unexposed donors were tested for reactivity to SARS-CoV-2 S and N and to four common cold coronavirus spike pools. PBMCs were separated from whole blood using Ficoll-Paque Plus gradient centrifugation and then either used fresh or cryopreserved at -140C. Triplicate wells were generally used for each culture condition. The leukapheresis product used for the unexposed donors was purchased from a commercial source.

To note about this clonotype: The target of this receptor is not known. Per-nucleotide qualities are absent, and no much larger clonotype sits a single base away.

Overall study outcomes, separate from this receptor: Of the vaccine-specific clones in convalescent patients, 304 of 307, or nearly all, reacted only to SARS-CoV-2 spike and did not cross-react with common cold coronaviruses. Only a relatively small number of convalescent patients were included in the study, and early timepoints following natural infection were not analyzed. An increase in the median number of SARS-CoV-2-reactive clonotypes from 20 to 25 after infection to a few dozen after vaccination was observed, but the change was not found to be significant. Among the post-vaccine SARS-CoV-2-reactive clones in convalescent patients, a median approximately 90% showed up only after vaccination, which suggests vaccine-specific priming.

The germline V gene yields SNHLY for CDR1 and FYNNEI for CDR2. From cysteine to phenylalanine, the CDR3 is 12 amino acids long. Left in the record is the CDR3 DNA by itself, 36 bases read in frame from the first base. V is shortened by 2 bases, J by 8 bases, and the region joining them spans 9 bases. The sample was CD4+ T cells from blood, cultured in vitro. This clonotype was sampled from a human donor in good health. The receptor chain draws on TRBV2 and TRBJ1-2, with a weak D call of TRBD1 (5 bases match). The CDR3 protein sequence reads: CASSENGGGYTF. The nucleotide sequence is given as TGTGCCAGCAGTGAAAACGGGGGGGGCTACACCTTC.